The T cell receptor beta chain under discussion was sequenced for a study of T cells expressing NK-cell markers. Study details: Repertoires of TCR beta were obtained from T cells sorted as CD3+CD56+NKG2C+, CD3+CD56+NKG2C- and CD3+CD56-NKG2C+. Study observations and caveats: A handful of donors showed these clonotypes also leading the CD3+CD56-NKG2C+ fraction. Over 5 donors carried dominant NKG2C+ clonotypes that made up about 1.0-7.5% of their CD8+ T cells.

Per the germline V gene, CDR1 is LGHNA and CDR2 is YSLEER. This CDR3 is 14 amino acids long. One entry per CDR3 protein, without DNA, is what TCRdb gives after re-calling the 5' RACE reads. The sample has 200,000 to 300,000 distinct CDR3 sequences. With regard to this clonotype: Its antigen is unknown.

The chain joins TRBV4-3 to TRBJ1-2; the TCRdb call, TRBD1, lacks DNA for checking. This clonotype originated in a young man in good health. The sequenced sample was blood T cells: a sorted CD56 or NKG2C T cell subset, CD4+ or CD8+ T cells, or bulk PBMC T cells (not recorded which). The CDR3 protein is CASSPDWTGYGYTF.